These 18 T cell receptor beta chains were sequenced from one sample in a study of cytomegalovirus exposure and HLA in healthy donors. Sequencing used immunoSEQ multiplex PCR; TCRdb keeps in-frame clones, though not all of them. The sample has around 190,000 clones, approximately 86% seen once. Source material: PBMCs. These receptor sequences come from a man aged 25-40 years in good health and CMV-seropositive.

The chain is built from TRBV18 and TRBJ2-7; D is possibly TRBD2 (6 bases). The length of the CDR3 is 16 residues. CDR1 and CDR2 (germline): KGHSH, LQKENI. Trimming stripped 2 bases from V and 2 bases from J, with 16 bases between. In nucleotides, the CDR3 is TGTGCCAGCTCACCAAGGAGGGCAGCGGGTACCTACGAGCAGTACTTC. As protein: CASSPRRAAGTYEQYF.

The V call is TRBV12-5, the J call TRBJ2-3; TRBD2 agrees at 10 bases. Trimming removed 0 bases from V and 4 bases from J; junction bases left unmatched: 4. CDR1 and CDR2 (germline): LGHNT, FRNRAP. The CDR3 length is 16 residues. The DNA for the CDR3 is TGTGCTAGTGGTTTGGTAGTAGCGGGGGGTCCAGATACGCAGTATTTT. It encodes CASGLVVAGGPDTQYF.

The chain has TRBV4-3 and TRBJ1-2; D may be TRBD1 (5 bases). CDR3 length equals 14 residues. The ends were cut back, 4 bases at V and 6 bases at J, with 15 bases in the middle. From germline, CDR1 is LGHNA and CDR2 YSLEER. CDR3 DNA: TGCGCCAGCAGCCTTAGGACCGAGGGACATGGCTACACCTTC. It specifies CASSLRTEGHGYTF.

The V and J genes are TRBV6-1 and TRBJ2-2; 7 nucleotides agree with TRBD1. Germline V gene lookup returns CDR1 MNHNS and CDR2 SASEGT. The V gene end was trimmed by 7 bases and the J gene end by 0 bases; junction bases not matched to a gene: 5. The CDR3 is made up of 15 amino acids. CDR3 sequence (DNA): TGTGCCAGCAAACGGGGACAGTCGAACACCGGGGAGCTGTTTTTT. Translation gives CASKRGQSNTGELFF.

The genes are TRBV2 and TRBJ2-7, with D possibly TRBD1 on 6 matching bases. The V and J ends lost 5 bases and 3 bases respectively, with 8 bases between them. This CDR3 is built from 12 residues. Germline assignment: CDR1 SNHLY and CDR2 FYNNEI. CDR3: CASSWDNYEQYF. CDR3 bases: TGTGCCAGCAGTTGGGACAACTACGAGCAGTACTTC.

J is TRBJ2-7 and V is TRBV4-1, with 8 nucleotides matching TRBD1. Germline V lookup: CDR1 MGHRA, CDR2 YSYEKL. The ends lost 0 bases at V and 5 bases at J; junction bases unmatched: 6. The CDR3 runs to 15 residues. CDR3 nucleotides: TGCGCCAGCAGCCAAGATTTGGGACAGGCTGACGAGCAGTACTTC. This sequence encodes CASSQDLGQADEQYF.

J is TRBJ1-2 and V is TRBV28; TRBD1 might be the D (5 bases). This CDR3 comprises 11 residues. Trimming left V 5 bases short and J 8 bases short, with 9 bases between. Germline CDR1 is MDHEN and CDR2 is SYDVKM. CDR3 amino acids: CASSQGGGYTF. The CDR3 bases are TGTGCCAGCAGTCAGGGTGGCGGCTACACCTTC.

The chain couples TRBV11-1 to TRBJ2-2; TRBD2 agrees at 8 bases. Germline loops: CDR1 SGHAT, CDR2 FQDESV (reference sequence). This CDR3 spans 15 amino acids. Germline trimming cut 3 bases from V and 3 bases from J; bases unmatched to any gene: 3. The CDR3 DNA reads as TGTGCCAGCAGCTTTAGCGGGGCTGACACCGGGGAGCTGTTTTTT. It specifies CASSFSGADTGELFF.

The chain has TRBV19 and TRBJ2-7; D is tentatively TRBD1 or TRBD2 (5 bases each). This CDR3 has 14 amino acids. V was clipped by 5 bases and J by 2 bases, with 13 bases between them. Per the germline V gene, CDR1 is LNHDA and CDR2 is SQIVND (reference sequence). CDR3 coding DNA: TGTGCCAGTAGTGACAGAGGGGCCACCTACGAGCAGTACTTC. Protein sequence: CASSDRGATYEQYF.

The chain uses TRBV6-6 and TRBJ1-2; 10 bases map to TRBD1. V shed 0 bases and J 5 bases; nucleotides not matched to a gene: 6. Germline CDR1 MNHNY, CDR2 SVGAGI (reference sequence). This CDR3 spans 16 amino acids. Here the CDR3 DNA reads TGTGCCAGCAGTTACTCGTCCGGGACAGGGGAGTATGGCTACACCTTC. It yields the protein CASSYSSGTGEYGYTF.

The V call is TRBV7-9, the J call TRBJ2-7; 7 nucleotides line up with TRBD1. Trimming at V came to 5 bases and at J to 5 bases, leaving 15 bases not matched to a gene. This CDR3 contains 16 residues. The germline V gene has CDR1 SEHNR and CDR2 FQNEAQ (reference sequence). Here the CDR3 reads CASSHPTGKDVDEQYF. Written as DNA, the CDR3 is TGTGCCAGCAGCCACCCGACAGGGAAGGATGTTGACGAGCAGTACTTC.

This clone has a handful of counts. This chain joins TRBV5-6 and TRBJ1-2; D not certain. CDR1 and CDR2 from the germline V gene are SGHDT and YYEEEE. V was shortened by 4 bases and J by 2 bases, with 21 bases between the two germline ends. The CDR3 has 17 amino acids. The CDR3 is CASSPFRVGGRNYGYTF. The CDR3 region has the DNA TGTGCCAGCAGCCCTTTTCGGGTTGGCGGACGAAACTATGGCTACACCTTC.

The rearrangement uses TRBV7-3 and TRBJ2-1; a possible D gene is TRBD1 (5 bases). Germline V gene lookup returns CDR1 SGHTA and CDR2 FQGTGA. V lost 5 bases and J lost 0, with 11 bases in between. The CDR3 spans 15 residues. CDR3 amino acids: CASSPQGTSYNEQFF. CDR3 sequence (DNA): TGTGCCAGCAGCCCCCAGGGTACCTCCTACAATGAGCAGTTCTTC.

This chain uses TRBV5-6 with TRBJ2-7, with TRBD2 identical over 7 bases. Germline V gene data show CDR1 as SGHDT and CDR2 as YYEEEE. The CDR3 contains 15 residues. V was clipped by 1 base and J by 1 base; unmatched bases: 5. CDR3 residues: CASSLYLRGSYEQYF. The CDR3 bases are TGTGCCAGCAGCTTGTATCTGCGGGGGTCCTACGAGCAGTACTTC.

This chain uses TRBV4-3 with TRBJ2-3; 7 nucleotides match TRBD2. The junction had 9 bases not matched to a gene; V was cut back by 3 bases and J by 0 bases. Germline CDR1 LGHNA, CDR2 YSLEER. This CDR3 region has 17 residues. This CDR3 is CASSQGPAGRSTDTQYF. The DNA for the CDR3 is TGCGCCAGCAGCCAGGGGCCAGCGGGGAGAAGCACAGATACGCAGTATTTT.

In DNA, the CDR3 is TGTGCCAGCAGCCCAGACAGTGCAGGGGGCTACACCTTC. Its protein is CASSPDSAGGYTF. V usage is TRBV7-6 and J usage is TRBJ1-2; D is possibly TRBD1 (5 bases). Germline V lookup: CDR1 SGHVS, CDR2 FNYEAQ. The CDR3 extends over 13 amino acids. The germline V and J ends were trimmed by 5 bases and 8 bases, with 15 bases remaining between them.

The gene calls are TRBV28 and TRBJ2-3; D ambiguous. V gave up 4 bases and J gave up 2 bases, with 7 bases separating them. This CDR3 is built from 13 residues. Germline CDR1 reads MDHEN; CDR2 reads SYDVKM. DNA for the CDR3: TGTGCCAGCAGTTCTGACTTCACAGATACGCAGTATTTT. Translating it yields CASSSDFTDTQYF.

J is TRBJ1-6 and V is TRBV11-3; 7 bases agree with TRBD1. The CDR3 loop spans 15 amino acids. Germline V lookup: CDR1 SGHNT, CDR2 YENEEA. V trimming: 5 bases; J trimming: 4 bases; junction bases outside the gene matches: 5. CDR3 coding DNA: TGTGCCAGCAGCCAGGGGGGGTCTTATAATTCACCCCTCCACTTT. Translating it yields CASSQGGSYNSPLHF.